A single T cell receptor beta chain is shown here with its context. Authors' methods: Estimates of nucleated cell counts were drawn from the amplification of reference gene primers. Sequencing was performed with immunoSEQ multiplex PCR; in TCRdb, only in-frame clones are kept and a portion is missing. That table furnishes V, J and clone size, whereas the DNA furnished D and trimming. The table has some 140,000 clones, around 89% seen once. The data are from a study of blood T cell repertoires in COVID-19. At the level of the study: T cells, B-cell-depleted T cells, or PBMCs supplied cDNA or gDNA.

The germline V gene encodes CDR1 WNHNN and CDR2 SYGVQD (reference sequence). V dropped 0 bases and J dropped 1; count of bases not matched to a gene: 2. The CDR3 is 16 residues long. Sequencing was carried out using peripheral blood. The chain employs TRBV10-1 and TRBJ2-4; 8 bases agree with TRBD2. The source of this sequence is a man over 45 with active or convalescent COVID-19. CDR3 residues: CASSESGGAAKNIQYF. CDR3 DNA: TGCGCCAGCAGTGAGTCCGGGGGGGCGGCCAAAAACATTCAGTACTTC.